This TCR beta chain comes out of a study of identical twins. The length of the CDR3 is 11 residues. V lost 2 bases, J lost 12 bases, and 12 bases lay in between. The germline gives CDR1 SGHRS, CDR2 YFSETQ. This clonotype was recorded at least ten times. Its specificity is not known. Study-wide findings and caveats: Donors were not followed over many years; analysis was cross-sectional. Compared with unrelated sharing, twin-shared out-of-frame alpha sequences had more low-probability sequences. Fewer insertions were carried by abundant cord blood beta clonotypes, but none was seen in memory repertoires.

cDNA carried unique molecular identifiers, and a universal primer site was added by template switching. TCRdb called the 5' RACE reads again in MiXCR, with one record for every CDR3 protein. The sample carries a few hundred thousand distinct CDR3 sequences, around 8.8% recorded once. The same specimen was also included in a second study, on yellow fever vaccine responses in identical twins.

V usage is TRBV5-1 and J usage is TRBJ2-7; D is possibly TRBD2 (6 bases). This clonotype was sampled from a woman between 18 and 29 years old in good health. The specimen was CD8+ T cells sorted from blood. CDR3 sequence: CASSFGGEAYF. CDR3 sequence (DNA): TGCGCCAGCAGCTTCGGAGGGGAGGCGTACTTC. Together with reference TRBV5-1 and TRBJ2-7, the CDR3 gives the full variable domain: KAGVTQTPRYLIKTRGQQVTLSCSPISGHRSVSWYQQTPGQGLQFLFEYFSETQRNKGNFPGRFSGRQFSNSRSEMNVSTLELGDSALYLCASSFGGEAYFGPGTRLTVT.